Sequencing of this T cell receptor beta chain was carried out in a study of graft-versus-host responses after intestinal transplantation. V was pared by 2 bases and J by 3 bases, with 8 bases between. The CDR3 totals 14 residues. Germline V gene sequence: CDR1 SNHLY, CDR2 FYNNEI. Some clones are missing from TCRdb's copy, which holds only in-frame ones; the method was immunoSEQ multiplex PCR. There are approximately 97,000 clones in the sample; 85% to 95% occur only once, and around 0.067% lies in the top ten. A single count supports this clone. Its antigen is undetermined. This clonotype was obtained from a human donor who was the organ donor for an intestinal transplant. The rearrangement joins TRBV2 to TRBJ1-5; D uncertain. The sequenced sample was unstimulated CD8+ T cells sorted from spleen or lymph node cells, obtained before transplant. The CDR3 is CASSESDSNQPQHF. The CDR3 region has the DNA TGTGCCAGCAGTGAATCAGATTCCAATCAGCCCCAGCATTTT.